The next 8 T cell receptor beta chains were all read from a single sample in a study of shared clonotypes between healthy human individuals. Libraries were prepared by immunoSEQ multiplex PCR; TCRdb keeps only in-frame clonotypes and omits some of them. The repertoire holds about 1 million clones, with more than 65% as singletons. Source material: memory CD4+ T cells sorted from blood. As for subset: CD45RA-negative fraction. The receptor set was obtained from a man between 18 and 35 years old in good health.

The sample holds one count of this clone. V is TRBV28 and J is TRBJ2-7; 9 bases align to TRBD1. Germline lookup yields CDR1 MDHEN and CDR2 SYDVKM. CDR3 length: 14 residues. Unmatched junction bases numbered 8, after V lost 7 bases and J lost 4 bases. CDR3 protein: CASTGTGQRYEQYF. The CDR3 DNA follows: TGTGCCAGCACCGGGACAGGGCAAAGGTACGAGCAGTACTTC.

The rearrangement uses TRBV7-9 and TRBJ2-7, with 8 bases matching TRBD1. The CDR3 is made up of 14 amino acids. After removal of 5 bases from V and 6 bases from J, the junction contained 9 bases not matched to a gene. Germline values: CDR1 SEHNR, CDR2 FQNEAQ (reference sequence). CDR3 sequence: CASSPTGVSLEQYF. The CDR3 DNA reads TGTGCCAGCAGCCCGACAGGGGTTTCGCTCGAGCAGTACTTC.

This clone was observed a few times. V and J are TRBV19 and TRBJ1-5; D uncertain. The V end lost 7 bases, the J end lost 0 bases, and 10 bases lay between the germline ends. Germline loops: CDR1 LNHDA, CDR2 SQIVND (reference sequence). The CDR3 extends over 14 amino acids. DNA of the CDR3: TGTGCCAGTAAGGACGGGATTAGCAATCAGCCCCAGCATTTT. Protein: CASKDGISNQPQHF.

The J gene is TRBJ1-1, the V gene TRBV5-1, with 9 bases fitting TRBD1. Germline loops: CDR1 SGHRS, CDR2 YFSETQ. The CDR3 extends over 17 amino acids. Germline trimming cut 6 bases from V and 3 bases from J; bases unmatched to any gene: 15. CDR3 protein: CASTLLGTGRADTEAFF. Here the CDR3 DNA reads TGCGCCAGCACCCTTCTTGGGACAGGGAGGGCGGACACTGAAGCTTTCTTT.

V gene TRBV11-3 combines with J gene TRBJ2-6; D is unresolved. Trimming shortened V by 0 bases and J by 0 bases, and 3 bases separated the two germline ends. The CDR3 sequence is 15 residues long. Germline V lookup: CDR1 SGHNT, CDR2 YENEEA. In DNA, the CDR3 is TGTGCCAGCAGCTTAGATGCCTCTGGGGCCAACGTCCTGACTTTC. This gives the protein CASSLDASGANVLTF.

The sample holds a few counts of this clone. This chain uses TRBV7-2 with TRBJ1-6; 8 bases agree with TRBD1. Germline V lookup: CDR1 SGHTA, CDR2 FQGNSA. Trimming removed 4 bases from V and 6 bases from J; junction bases left unmatched: 11. This CDR3 contains 17 residues. CDR3 coding DNA: TGTGCCAGCAGCTACCGTAGTCCGACAGGGGTTAATTCACCCCTCCACTTT. Translating it yields CASSYRSPTGVNSPLHF.

The sample holds one count of this clone. The gene calls are TRBV6-5 and TRBJ2-3; 9 bases agree with TRBD2. This CDR3 is built from 14 residues. CDR1 and CDR2 (germline): MNHEY, SVGAGI. With 7 bases clipped from V and 6 bases from J, the junction kept 8 bases outside the gene matches. CDR3 in amino acids: CASTSAGGGDTQYF. CDR3 sequence (DNA): TGTGCCAGCACCTCAGCGGGGGGCGGGGATACGCAGTATTTT.

The chain is built from TRBV30 and TRBJ1-1, with 8 bases aligning to TRBD1. Germline loops: CDR1 GTSNPN, CDR2 SVGIG (reference sequence). The CDR3 sequence is 14 residues long. The J segment lost 3 bases and the V segment lost 3 bases, leaving 6 bases of the junction unmatched. The CDR3 region is CAWRAGGRYTEAFF. The CDR3 nucleotides are TGTGCCTGGAGGGCAGGGGGCCGGTACACTGAAGCTTTCTTT. The whole variable domain, filled in from reference TRBV30 and TRBJ1-1, reads SQTIHQWPATLVQPVGSPLSLECTVEGTSNPNLYWYRQAAGRGLQLLFYSVGIGQISSEVPQNLSASRPQDRQFILSSKKLLLSDSGFYLCAWRAGGRYTEAFFGQGTRLTVV.